The 5 T cell receptor beta chains listed next were all sequenced from one sample in a study of T cells in Graves' hyperthyroidism and ophthalmopathy. Amplification targeted TCR beta CDR3 regions from RNA transcripts. TCR CDR3 regions were first amplified by RT-PCR with HTBI primers. TCRdb independently ran MiXCR on the multiplex PCR reads; one entry per CDR3 protein. The sample lists over 150,000 distinct CDR3 sequences; roughly a sixth were seen once. The specimen was blood. The source of these receptors is a woman between 45 and 60 years old with Graves' hyperthyroidism.

J is TRBJ2-4 and V is TRBV5-1; 9 positions match TRBD1. V trimming: 4 bases; J trimming: 0 bases; junction bases outside the gene matches: 8. Germline V gives CDR1 SGHRS, CDR2 YFSETQ. The CDR3 has 17 amino acids. CDR3 protein: CASSPGTGNLAKNIQYF. Written as DNA, the CDR3 is TGCGCCAGCAGCCCCGGGACAGGGAATCTAGCCAAAAACATTCAGTACTTC.

The table lists this clonotype with many counts. The chain employs TRBV20-1 and TRBJ1-1, with 8 bases fitting TRBD1. After removal of 0 bases from V and 3 bases from J, the junction contained 3 bases not matched to a gene. This CDR3 contains 14 residues. Germline values: CDR1 DFQATT, CDR2 SNEGSKA (reference sequence). Written as DNA, the CDR3 is TGCAGTGCTAGAGATCCAGGGGGCTACACTGAAGCTTTCTTT. This translates into CSARDPGGYTEAFF.

This clonotype showed up many times. The V call is TRBV20-1, the J call TRBJ1-5; 9 nucleotides agree with TRBD1. The germline CDR1 and CDR2 sequences are DFQATT and SNEGSKA (reference sequence). The V segment lost 6 bases and the J segment 5 bases; nucleotides outside the gene matches: 8. CDR3 length: 14 residues. The CDR3 coding sequence is TGCAGTGCGGATACAGGGGGCGCGTATCAGCCCCAGCATTTT. This translates into CSADTGGAYQPQHF.

This clonotype was seen ten or more times. V is TRBV7-2 and J is TRBJ2-7, with 10 positions matching TRBD2. V was pared by 3 bases and J by 4 bases, with 0 bases of the junction left unmatched. Germline V gives CDR1 SGHTA, CDR2 FQGNSA. CDR3 length equals 13 residues. The CDR3 region has the DNA TGTGCCAGCAGCTTGACTAGCGGGTACGAGCAGTACTTC. Its protein is CASSLTSGYEQYF.

This clonotype was recorded at least ten times. The CDR3 nucleotides are TGTGCCAGCAGCCTTCGTCGGGGACTAGTCGTCGATGAGCAGTTCTTC. Its protein product is CASSLRRGLVVDEQFF. The V and J genes are TRBV3-1 and TRBJ2-1; TRBD2 matches 8 bases. With V trimmed by 4 bases and J by 8 bases, 13 bases remained unmatched. The CDR3 has 16 residues. Germline V lookup: CDR1 LGHDT, CDR2 YNNKEL (reference sequence).